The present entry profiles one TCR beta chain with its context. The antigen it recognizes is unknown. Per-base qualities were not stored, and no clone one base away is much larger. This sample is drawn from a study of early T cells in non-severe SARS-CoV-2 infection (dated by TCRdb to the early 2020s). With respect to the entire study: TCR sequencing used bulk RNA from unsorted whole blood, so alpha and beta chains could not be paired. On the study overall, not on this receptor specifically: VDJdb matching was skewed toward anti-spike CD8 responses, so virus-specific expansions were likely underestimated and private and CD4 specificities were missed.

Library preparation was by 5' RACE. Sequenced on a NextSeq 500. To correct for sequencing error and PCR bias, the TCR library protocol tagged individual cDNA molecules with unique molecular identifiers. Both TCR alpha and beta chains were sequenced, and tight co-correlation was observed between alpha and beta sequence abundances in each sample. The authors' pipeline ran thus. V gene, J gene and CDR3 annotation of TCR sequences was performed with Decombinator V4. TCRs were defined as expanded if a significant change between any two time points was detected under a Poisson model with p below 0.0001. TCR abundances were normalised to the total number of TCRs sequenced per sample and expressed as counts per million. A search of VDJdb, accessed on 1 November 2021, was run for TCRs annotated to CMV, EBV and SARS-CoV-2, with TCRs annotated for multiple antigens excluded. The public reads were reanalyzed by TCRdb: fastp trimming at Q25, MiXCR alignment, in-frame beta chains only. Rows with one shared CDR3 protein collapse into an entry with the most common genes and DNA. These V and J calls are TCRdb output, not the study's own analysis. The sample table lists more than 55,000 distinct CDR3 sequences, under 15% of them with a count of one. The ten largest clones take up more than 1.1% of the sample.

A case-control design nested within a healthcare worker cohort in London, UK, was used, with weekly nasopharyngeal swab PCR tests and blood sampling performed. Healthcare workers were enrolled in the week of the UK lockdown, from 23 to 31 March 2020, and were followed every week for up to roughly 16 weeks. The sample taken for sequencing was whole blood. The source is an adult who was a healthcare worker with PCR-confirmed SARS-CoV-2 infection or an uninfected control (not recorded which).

CDR3 protein: CASRETGSTYEQYF. Read as DNA, the sequence is TGTGCCAGCAGGGAGACAGGGTCGACCTACGAGCAGTACTTC. The chain couples TRBV12-3 or TRBV12-4 to TRBJ2-7; TRBD1 agrees with 7 junctional bases. V ends up 6 bases short and J 2 bases short, with an unmatched junction base count of 7. The CDR3 numbers 14 residues from cysteine through phenylalanine. CDR3 DNA only is kept here, 42 bases in frame from base 1.